Sequencing of this T cell receptor (beta chain) was carried out in a study of identical twins. Trimming removed 5 bases from V and 0 bases from J, with 11 bases in between. The germline V gene encodes CDR1 MNHEY and CDR2 SMNVEV (reference sequence). This CDR3 is built from 15 residues. TCRdb recomputed calls from the 5' RACE reads with MiXCR, one row per CDR3 protein. The data contain approximately 230,000 distinct CDR3 sequences, 5.5% to 7.5% of them singletons. This clonotype showed up many times. The sample was also linked to a second study, of T cells expressing NK-cell markers. From that second work: HCMV specificity of expanded NKG2C+ T cell clones remained unclear.

Sequenced sample: CD8+ T cells sorted from blood. The clonotype originates from a young woman in good health. The chain combines TRBV27 with TRBJ1-3, with D hard to call. CDR3 in DNA: TGTGCCAGCAGTCCGACGGGAGGCTCTGGAAACACCATATATTTT. Translated, it gives CASSPTGGSGNTIYF.